This paragraph reports one T cell receptor beta chain. Its antigen target is currently unknown. No per-base quality is available; no much larger clone lies one base away. Participants in the prospective study were enrolled through a virtual design, were aged about 18 to 90 years, and lived in under 25 United States geographic areas. In the prospective study, cohorts were assigned on the basis of participant-reported clinical history obtained from a screening survey and a study questionnaire. In the prospective study, mobile phlebotomists collected whole blood, serum and a nasopharyngeal or oropharyngeal swab from each participant. Participants in the prospective study had the option to provide additional blood draws and questionnaires over an approximately two-month period. Before DNA extraction, prospective study blood samples were shipped either frozen or at room temperature. Counted from cysteine to phenylalanine, this CDR3 has 18 amino acids. The DNA shown is the 54-base CDR3, in frame from base 1. Germline trimming amounts to 5 bases on V and 5 bases on J, with 17 as the count of junction bases outside the gene matches. CDR1 and CDR2 (SEHNR, FQNEAQ) derive from the germline V gene (reference sequence).

The immunoSEQ Assay, a bias-controlled multiplex PCR, was used to amplify TCRbeta CDR3 regions from genomic DNA. The paper's processing steps were these. The number of nucleated cells in each sample was estimated from the amplification of reference gene primers within the assay. Sequence reads were collapsed and filtered to measure the absolute abundance of every unique TCRbeta CDR3 rearrangement. For each sample, productive Simpson clonality was calculated as the square root of Simpson's diversity index over productive rearrangements. The table comes from immuneACCESS by way of TCRdb, which keeps in-frame sequences with V and J called. Part of the clones is missing from these tables; in studies checked, under half for an unresolved V gene and the rest for unknown reasons. That table gives V, J and clone size, and the DNA gave D and trimming. The sample yields 210,000 or so clones; more than 75% were counted once. The ten largest clones represent roughly 4.3% of the sample.

The source of the sample is a study of blood T cell repertoires in COVID-19 (dated by TCRdb to 2018 to 2020). For context, the study as a whole: Collaborator samples came from the United States, Italy and Spain and covered acute and convalescent phases of COVID-19. The material from the prospective study consisted of cDNA or gDNA derived from T cells, B-cell-depleted T cells, or PBMCs. Deeply sampled blood TCRbeta repertoires from subjects exposed to, actively infected with, or recovered from COVID-19 were included in the dataset. The repertoires were released in a freely available public database intended as a resource for research on the immune response to SARS-CoV-2. Samples were obtained from the ongoing ImmuneRACE study (first 160 participants) and from 1,254 subjects provided by 6 global collaborators. Nearly every sample came with metadata listing a de-identified subject ID, COVID-19 status, age in years and sex. HLA class I and class II types, where available, came from metadata supplied by the sample provider rather than from assay-based typing.

General conclusions and limits of the study: Clinical and demographic metadata were provided uncurated, with the amount varying by source and participant.

This sequence originates from a man younger than 40 with acute COVID-19. Sequencing input: PBMCs or T cells enriched from blood (not recorded which). The rearranged chain carries TRBV7-9 and TRBJ2-3; TRBD2 aligns with 9 central bases. The CDR3 here reads CASSPGRRRGGLEDTQYF. The sequenced DNA: TGTGCCAGCAGCCCTGGGCGGAGGCGGGGGGGCCTCGAAGATACGCAGTATTTT.